The clone carrying this T cell receptor (beta chain) appeared many times. What it binds is unknown. The second PCR ran 7 to 11 cycles with a sample-barcoded 5' primer and J-beta primers. Each cDNA molecule was tagged by a template-switch adaptor that had 12 random nucleotides. TCRdb re-derived calls from the 5' RACE reads in MiXCR, one entry per CDR3 protein. Of 750,000 to 1,000,000 distinct CDR3 sequences listed, about 28% are singletons. This entry belongs to a study of blood T cells in healthy people across ages. Study conclusions and caveats: Diversity was higher, and naive CD4+ cells more numerous, in long-lived donors than in aged donors. One million T cells yielded diversity estimates that were considered underestimates.

CDR3 size: 21 residues. V dropped 0 bases and J dropped 5 bases, with 31 bases sitting between them. Another study also made use of these data, one on T cells of mothers and their children. Per that study: Microchimeric T cell clones that persisted were not detected.

This sequence joins TRBV23-1 and TRBJ1-2; D remains unclear. TRBV23-1 is given ORF status, its function remaining uncertain. Sequences were obtained from blood. The receptor was isolated from a woman in her thirties or forties in good health. CDR3: CASSQSRHQHARLGFLYGYTF. CDR3 bases: TGCGCCAGCAGTCAATCTCGCCACCAACACGCCCGATTGGGCTTCCTATATGGCTACACCTTC.